This T cell receptor beta chain derives from a study of T cell responses to AZD1222 COVID-19 vaccine. Generated by immunoSEQ multiplex PCR, the TCRdb table keeps only in-frame clones and is missing some. The sample lists about 120,000 clones; approximately 90% were seen once. Germline CDR1 is SGHAT and CDR2 is FQNNGV. The V and J ends lost 4 bases and 5 bases respectively, with 18 bases between them. This CDR3 has 15 residues. Findings of the study overall: Donors were chiefly white British, with a greater number of females, and clonal diversity was perhaps underestimated.

Worth noting for this clone: What it recognizes is unknown.

This sequence was found in an adult in good health. The sample in question was peripheral blood, obtained on day 0 of AZD1222 vaccination. The gene calls are TRBV11-2 and TRBJ2-7; D is undetermined. The CDR3 loop is CASSSYTSGRDEQYF. The CDR3, as DNA: TGTGCCAGCAGCTCCTATACTTCGGGTAGAGACGAGCAGTACTTC.